The clone carrying this T cell receptor (beta chain) is a singleton in its sample. Its antigen is currently unknown. From germline, CDR1 is MDHEN and CDR2 SYDVKM. V was clipped by 5 bases and J by 3 bases, with 16 bases between them. This CDR3 region has 16 residues. A second PCR of 7 to 11 cycles used a sample-barcoded 5' primer and a J-beta primer mix. In TCRdb, the 5' RACE reads were re-called with MiXCR into one record per CDR3 protein. The data hold hundreds of thousands of distinct CDR3 sequences, with around 45% observed a single time. The record originates from a study of blood T cells in healthy people across ages. Study conclusions and caveats: A strong correlation between TCR beta diversity and naive T cell percentage was seen.

The rearrangement uses TRBV28 and TRBJ2-2; no clear D. The sequence was obtained from a woman aged 55 to 70 in good health. Sample: blood. The CDR3 bases are TGTGCCAGCAGTGAGGCAACCTTTTTCGACACCGGGGAGCTGTTTTTT. Its protein is CASSEATFFDTGELFF.